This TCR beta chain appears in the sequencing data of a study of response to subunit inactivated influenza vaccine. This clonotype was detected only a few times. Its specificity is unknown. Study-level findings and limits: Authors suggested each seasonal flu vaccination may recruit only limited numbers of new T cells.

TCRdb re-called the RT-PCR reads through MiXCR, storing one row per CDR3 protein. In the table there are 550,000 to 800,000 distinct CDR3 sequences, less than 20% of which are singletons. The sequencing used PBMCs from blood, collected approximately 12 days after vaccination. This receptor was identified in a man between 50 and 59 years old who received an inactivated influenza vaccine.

The DNA of the CDR3 is TGCAGTGCTAGAGATTGGGCGACAGGGGCCCCTGAAGCTTTCTTT. This codes for CSARDWATGAPEAFF. The chain has TRBV20-1 and TRBJ1-1, with 8 bases fitting TRBD1. The V and J ends lost 0 bases and 6 bases, in that order; junction bases with no gene match: 9. The CDR3 is 15 residues long. Germline lookup yields CDR1 DFQATT and CDR2 SNEGSKA (reference sequence).